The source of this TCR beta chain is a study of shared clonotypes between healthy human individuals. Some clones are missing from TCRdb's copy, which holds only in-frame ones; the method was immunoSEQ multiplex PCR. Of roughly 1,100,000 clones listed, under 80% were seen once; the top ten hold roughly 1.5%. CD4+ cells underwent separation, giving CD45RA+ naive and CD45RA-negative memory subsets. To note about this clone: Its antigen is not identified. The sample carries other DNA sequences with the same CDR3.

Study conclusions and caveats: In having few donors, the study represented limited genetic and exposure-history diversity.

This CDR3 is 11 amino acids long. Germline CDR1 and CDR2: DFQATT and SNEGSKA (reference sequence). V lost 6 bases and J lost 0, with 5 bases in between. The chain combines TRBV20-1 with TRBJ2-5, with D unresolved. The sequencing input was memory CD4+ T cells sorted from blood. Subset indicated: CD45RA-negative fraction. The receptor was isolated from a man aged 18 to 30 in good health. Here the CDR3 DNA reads TGCAGTGCGGGATACCAAGAGACCCAGTACTTC. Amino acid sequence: CSAGYQETQYF.